These 7 T cell receptor beta chains originate from one sample sequenced in a study of Graves' ophthalmopathy and Graves' hyperthyroidism. The authors amplified TCR beta CDR3 regions from RNA transcripts. First-round RT-PCR with HTBI primers preceded a second-round multiplex PCR. MiXCR, applied by TCRdb to the multiplex PCR reads, yields one record per CDR3 protein. The table lists 560,000 or so distinct CDR3 sequences, approximately 35% of them singletons. The sample consisted of peripheral blood or thyroid tissue (not recorded which). The receptors shown here come from an adult man with Graves' hyperthyroidism.

This clonotype was counted at least ten times. V and J are TRBV12-3 or TRBV12-4 and TRBJ2-7; 8 bases align to TRBD1. The CDR3 is made up of 13 amino acids. With V trimmed by 6 bases and J by 4 bases, 5 bases remained unmatched. The CDR3 protein is CASRADRAYEQYF. CDR3 DNA: TGTGCCAGCAGGGCGGACAGGGCTTACGAGCAGTACTTC.

This clonotype was picked up a small number of times. The V gene is TRBV20-1, the J gene TRBJ1-2, with D hard to call. The CDR3 consists of 12 residues. The V and J ends lost 4 bases and 4 bases respectively, with 10 bases between them. Germline V gene sequence: CDR1 DFQATT, CDR2 SNEGSKA (reference sequence). The CDR3 DNA is TGCAGTGCTACGGGGAGTGGCTATGGCTACACCTTC. This codes for CSATGSGYGYTF.

Turning to this clonotype: The junction departs from the called germline gene at one end, perhaps through a read error. The V call is TRBV12-3 or TRBV12-4, the J call TRBJ2-5; D gene unclear. CDR3 length: 14 amino acids. In DNA form, the CDR3 reads TGTGCCAGCAGGTTAGTCGGGCAGCAAGAGACCCAGTACTTC. It translates to CASRLVGQQETQYF.

V gene TRBV20-1 combines with J gene TRBJ1-6; 9 nucleotides line up with TRBD1. This CDR3 is 13 amino acids long. After removal of 6 bases from V and 10 bases from J, the junction contained 7 bases not matched to a gene. Per germline, CDR1 DFQATT and CDR2 SNEGSKA (reference sequence). DNA for the CDR3: TGCAGTGCGGGAGGGACAGGGCGGTCACCCCTCCACTTT. It codes for CSAGGTGRSPLHF.

The chain uses TRBV2 and TRBJ1-5, with 7 bases matching TRBD1. CDR1 is SNHLY, CDR2 FYNNEI, per germline. V shed 6 bases, J shed 0 bases, and the junction held 5 bases outside the gene matches. This CDR3 region has 15 residues. Here the CDR3 DNA reads TGTGCCAGCAGCCGACAGGGTATTAGCAATCAGCCCCAGCATTTT. It encodes CASSRQGISNQPQHF.

Ten or more counts support this clonotype. The gene calls are TRBV6-6 and TRBJ2-7, with a possible D match to TRBD2 (5 bases). Trimming cost V 5 bases and J 3 bases, with 11 bases left between them. The length of the CDR3 is 13 residues. Germline V gene lookup returns CDR1 MNHNY and CDR2 SVGAGI (reference sequence). The CDR3 DNA is TGTGCCAGCAGTGAGTCTAGCAACTACGAGCAGTACTTC. It is translated as CASSESSNYEQYF.

This clonotype has a count of ten or more. The chain has TRBV27 and TRBJ1-2, with a tentative D call TRBD1 (5 bases). The germline V gene has CDR1 MNHEY and CDR2 SMNVEV (reference sequence). There are 13 residues in the CDR3. V shed 3 bases and J shed 4 bases, with 9 bases lying between them. The CDR3, as DNA: TGTGCCAGCAGTTTCCGGGGCGCCTATGGCTACACCTTC. Translation: CASSFRGAYGYTF.